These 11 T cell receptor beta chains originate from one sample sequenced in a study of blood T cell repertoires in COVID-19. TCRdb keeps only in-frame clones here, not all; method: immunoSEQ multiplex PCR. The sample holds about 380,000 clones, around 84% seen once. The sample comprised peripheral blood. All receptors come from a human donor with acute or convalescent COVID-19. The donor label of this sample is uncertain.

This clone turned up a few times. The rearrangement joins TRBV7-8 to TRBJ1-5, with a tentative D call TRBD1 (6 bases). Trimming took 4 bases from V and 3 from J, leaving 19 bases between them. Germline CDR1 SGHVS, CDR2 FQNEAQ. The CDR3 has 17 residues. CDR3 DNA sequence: TGTGCCAGCAGCTCACCGACAACAGGGAAGATCAATCAGCCCCAGCATTTT. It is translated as CASSSPTTGKINQPQHF.

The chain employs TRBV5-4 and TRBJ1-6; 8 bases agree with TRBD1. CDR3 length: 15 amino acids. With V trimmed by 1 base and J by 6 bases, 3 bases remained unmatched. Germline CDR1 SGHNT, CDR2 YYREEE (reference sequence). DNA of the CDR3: TGTGCCAGCAGCTTGCGGACAGGGACTAATTCACCCCTCCACTTT. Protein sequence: CASSLRTGTNSPLHF. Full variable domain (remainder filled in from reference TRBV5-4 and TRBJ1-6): ETGVTQSPTHLIKTRGQQVTLRCSSQSGHNTVSWYQQALGQGPQFIFQYYREEENGRGNFPPRFSGLQFPNYSSELNVNALELDDSALYLCASSLRTGTNSPLHFGNGTRLTVT.

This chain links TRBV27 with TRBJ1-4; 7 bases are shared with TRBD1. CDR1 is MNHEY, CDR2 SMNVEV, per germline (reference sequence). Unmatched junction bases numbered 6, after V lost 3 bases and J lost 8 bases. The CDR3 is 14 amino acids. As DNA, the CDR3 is TGTGCCAGCAGTTTGGAGGGGGCGCAAGAAAAACTGTTTTTT. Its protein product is CASSLEGAQEKLFF.

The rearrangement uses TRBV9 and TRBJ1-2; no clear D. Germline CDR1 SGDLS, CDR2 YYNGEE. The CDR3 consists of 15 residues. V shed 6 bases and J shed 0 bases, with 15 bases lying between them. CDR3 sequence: CASNPPGSANYGYTF. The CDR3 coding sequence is TGTGCCAGCAACCCCCCGGGGTCGGCTAACTATGGCTACACCTTC.

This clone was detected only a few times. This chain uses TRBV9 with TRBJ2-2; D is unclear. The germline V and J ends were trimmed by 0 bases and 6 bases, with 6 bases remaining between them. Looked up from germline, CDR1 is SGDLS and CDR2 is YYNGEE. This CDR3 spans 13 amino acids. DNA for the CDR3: TGTGCCAGCAGCGTAGTTCTTTCCGGGGAGCTGTTTTTT. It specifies CASSVVLSGELFF. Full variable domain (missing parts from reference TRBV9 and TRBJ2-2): DSGVTQTPKHLITATGQRVTLRCSPRSGDLSVYWYQQSLDQGLQFLIQYYNGEERAKGNILERFSAQQFPDLHSELNLSSLELGDSALYFCASSVVLSGELFFGEGSRLTVL.

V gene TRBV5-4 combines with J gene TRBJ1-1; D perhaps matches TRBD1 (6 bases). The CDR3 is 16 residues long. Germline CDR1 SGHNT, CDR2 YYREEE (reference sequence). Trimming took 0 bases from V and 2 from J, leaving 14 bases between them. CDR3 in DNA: TGTGCCAGCAGCTTGGAGGCCAGGGGAATTAACACTGAAGCTTTCTTT. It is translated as CASSLEARGINTEAFF.

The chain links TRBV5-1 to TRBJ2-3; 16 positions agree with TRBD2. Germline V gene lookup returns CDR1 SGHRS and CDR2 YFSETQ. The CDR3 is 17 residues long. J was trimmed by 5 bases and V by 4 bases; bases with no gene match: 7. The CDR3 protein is CASSPGLAGGPGDTQYF. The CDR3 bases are TGCGCCAGCAGCCCGGGACTAGCGGGGGGGCCTGGAGATACGCAGTATTTT.

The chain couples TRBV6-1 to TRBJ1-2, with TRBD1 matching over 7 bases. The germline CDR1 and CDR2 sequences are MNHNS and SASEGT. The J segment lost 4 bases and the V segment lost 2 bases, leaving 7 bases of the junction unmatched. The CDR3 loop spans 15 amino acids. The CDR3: CASSERSGGIYGYTF. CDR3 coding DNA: TGTGCCAGCAGTGAAAGGTCAGGGGGAATCTATGGCTACACCTTC.

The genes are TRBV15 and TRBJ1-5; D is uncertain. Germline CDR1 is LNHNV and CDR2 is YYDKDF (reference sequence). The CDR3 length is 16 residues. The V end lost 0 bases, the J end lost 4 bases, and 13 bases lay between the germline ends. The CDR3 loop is CATSREGASVNQPQHF. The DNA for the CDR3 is TGTGCCACCAGCAGAGAGGGAGCTTCGGTAAATCAGCCCCAGCATTTT.

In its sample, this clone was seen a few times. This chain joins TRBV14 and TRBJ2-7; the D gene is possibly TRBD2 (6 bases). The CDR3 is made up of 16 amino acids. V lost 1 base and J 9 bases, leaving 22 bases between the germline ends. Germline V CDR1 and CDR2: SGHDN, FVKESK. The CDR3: CASSQVYLRDSQGQYF. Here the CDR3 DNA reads TGTGCCAGCAGCCAAGTGTATTTGCGGGACTCTCAGGGGCAGTACTTC.

CDR3 protein: CASSPNIPAGGGYTF. DNA for the CDR3: TGTGCCAGCAGCCCCAATATTCCAGCAGGGGGTGGCTACACCTTC. This chain links TRBV5-6 with TRBJ1-2; 7 bases line up with TRBD1. Germline trimming cut 4 bases from V and 7 bases from J; bases unmatched to any gene: 13. The CDR3 consists of 15 residues. CDR1 is SGHDT and CDR2 is YYEEEE in the germline V gene.